Listed below are T cell receptor beta chains from one sample, sequenced in a study of T cells after yellow fever vaccination. TCRdb analysed the 5' RACE reads with MiXCR anew, one entry per CDR3 protein. Of approximately 130,000 distinct CDR3 sequences detected, roughly 15% appear once; the ten largest clones hold approximately 43%. The sample here was CD8+ T cells sorted from PBMCs, taken 5 days after the yellow fever booster vaccination. The receptors stem from a man younger than 35 who received the YFV17D yellow fever vaccine. The CDR3 runs from the conserved cysteine through the conserved F or W. D genes are given only for firm matches. A row's size may be missing; if present it is once, few, many or a size class.

>TRBV5-1|TRBJ2-5|few|.
TGCGCCAGCAGCAGTGGGGAACAGGGTCTGTATGAGACCCAGTACTTC
CASSSGEQGLYETQYF
>TRBV6-6|TRBJ1-3|few|.
TGTGCCAGCAGAGAGCTTACAGGGTTTGCTGGAAACACCATATATTTT
CASRELTGFAGNTIYF
>TRBV7-3|TRBJ2-4|few|.
TGTGCCAGCAGCGCGAGTGGGGGTTCAACCAAAAACATTCAGTACTTC
CASSASGGSTKNIQYF
>TRBV7-9|TRBJ2-6|.|.
TGTGCCAGCAGTCCGCCTGGCTCTGGGGCCAACGTCCTGACTTTC
CASSPPGSGANVLTF
>TRBV12-3/TRBV12-4|TRBJ1-2|.|.
TGTGCCAGCAGTTTAAGTCTGTCGGTAGTAGGAGGGAGGGAAGGCTACACCTTC
CASSLSLSVVGGREGYTF
>TRBV7-7|TRBJ2-5|.|.
TGTGCCAGCAGCTCCCGGGACAAGCTGGGGGAGACCCAGTACTTC
CASSSRDKLGETQYF
>TRBV29-1|TRBJ2-3|many|.
TGCAGCGTTTGGGAGAGGGACACAGATACGCAGTATTTT
CSVWERDTDTQYF
>TRBV20-1|TRBJ1-1|.|TRBD1
TGCAGTGCTAGAGATGAGGGGGCTGGGGCTTTCTTT
CSARDEGAGAFF
>TRBV6-5|TRBJ2-3|.|TRBD2
TGTGCCAGCAGTTACTGGGAGGGCTCTAGCACAGATACGCAGTATTTT
CASSYWEGSSTDTQYF
>TRBV7-1|TRBJ2-2|.|TRBD2
TGTGCCAGCGGGGGACTAGTTTCGCCCGGGGAGCTGTTTTTT
CASGGLVSPGELFF
>TRBV5-5|TRBJ2-3|many|TRBD2
TGTGCCAGCAGCTTGTTTCCGGGGGGAGACACAGATACGCAGTATTTT
CASSLFPGGDTDTQYF
>TRBV27|TRBJ2-1|many|TRBD1
TGTGCCAGCAGTGGGGACAGCATGCATGAGCAGTTCTTC
CASSGDSMHEQFF
>TRBV23-1|TRBJ2-1|few|TRBD1
TGCGCCAGCAGTCAATCCCGCCGGGGACAGGGCCTTTTCAATGAGCAGTTCTTC
CASSQSRRGQGLFNEQFF
>TRBV7-2|TRBJ1-3|.|.
TGTGCCAGCAGCCCCGAGAGAAACACCATATATTTT
CASSPERNTIYF
>TRBV24-1|TRBJ2-5|many|.
TGTGCCACCAGTGCGTCCCGGTGGGGGAGCCAAGAGACCCAGTACTTC
CATSASRWGSQETQYF
>TRBV19|TRBJ1-1|.|.
TGTGCCAGTAGTCAACCAGTCTCGAACACTGAAGCTTTCTTT
CASSQPVSNTEAFF
>TRBV5-1|TRBJ2-1|.|.
TGCGCCAGCAGCCAGGGACATCTCTCCTACAATGAGCAGTTCTTC
CASSQGHLSYNEQFF
>TRBV7-9|TRBJ1-1|.|.
TGTGCCAGCAGCTTAGTAGTACGACCTGAAGCTTTCTTT
CASSLVVRPEAFF
>TRBV2|TRBJ2-2|.|TRBD2
TGTGCCAGCAGTTACGGACTAGCGGGGGGCCTGGGGCCCGGGGAGCTGTTTTTT
CASSYGLAGGLGPGELFF
>TRBV7-6|TRBJ2-5|.|.
TGTGCCAGCAGCTTACCGGCATCTAGCACGGAGACCCAGTACTTC
CASSLPASSTETQYF
>TRBV9|TRBJ1-2|few|TRBD1
TGTGCCAGCAGCGGGGACAGTCCGAAGGATGGCTACACCTTC
CASSGDSPKDGYTF
>TRBV7-9|TRBJ2-7|.|TRBD1
TGTGCCAGCAGCCCCTTTGGGACAGGGGTACACGAGCAGTACTTC
CASSPFGTGVHEQYF
>TRBV5-1|TRBJ1-1|.|TRBD1
TGCGCCAGCAGCCAGGCGGACAGGGGAGTGGCTGAAGCTTTCTTT
CASSQADRGVAEAFF
>TRBV11-2|TRBJ2-4|.|TRBD1
TGTGCCAGCAGCTTTCCCGGGACAGGGGAAAACATTCAGTACTTC
CASSFPGTGENIQYF
>TRBV5-1|TRBJ1-4|few|.
TGCGCCAGCAGCTTGGTGTTTGGGTACGAGAGCGAGTCTAATGAAAAACTGTTTTTT
CASSLVFGYESESNEKLFF
>TRBV27|TRBJ1-2|.|.
TGTGCCAGCAGTTTGACAGGCTATGTCTATGGCTACACCTTC
CASSLTGYVYGYTF
>TRBV10-3|TRBJ2-1|few|TRBD1
TGTGCCATAATGAACAGGGGGAGCTCCTACAATGAGCAGTTCTTC
CAIMNRGSSYNEQFF
>TRBV19|TRBJ1-1|.|.
TGTGCCAGTAGTATTGGCAAGACTGAAGCTTTCTTT
CASSIGKTEAFF
>TRBV29-1|TRBJ2-2|.|TRBD1
TGCAGCGTGACAGGGGAGAACACCGGGGAGCTGTTTTTT
CSVTGENTGELFF
>TRBV6-2/TRBV6-3|TRBJ1-2|.|.
TGTGCCAGCAGACCACGGAAGTCTGTCAGAACAGGGCTCGTTAACTATGGCTACACCTTC
CASRPRKSVRTGLVNYGYTF
>TRBV5-1|TRBJ1-1|.|.
TGCGCCAGCAGCTTGGGACGGGGCGTGGGGAATACTGAAGCTTTCTTT
CASSLGRGVGNTEAFF
>TRBV7-9|TRBJ2-1|.|.
TGTGCCAGCCAAACGGTGGGCAGGGCGAACGAGCAGTTCTTC
CASQTVGRANEQFF
>TRBV4-3|TRBJ2-5|.|.
TGCGCCAGCAGCCACACTCTCGACCAAGAGACCCAGTACTTC
CASSHTLDQETQYF
>TRBV4-3|TRBJ2-1|.|TRBD2
TGCGCCAGCAGCCAAACTAGCGGGGGGCCCAATGAGCAGTTCTTC
CASSQTSGGPNEQFF
>TRBV20-1|TRBJ2-1|once|.
TGCAGTGCTAGGGGACTGACAAGACCGGCCCCTGCGCAGTTCTTC
CSARGLTRPAPAQFF
>TRBV27|TRBJ1-6|.|TRBD1
TGTGCCAGCACACAGGGGAGCTCCTATAATTCACCCCTCCACTTT
CASTQGSSYNSPLHF
>TRBV11-2|TRBJ2-7|.|TRBD2
TGTGCCAGCAGCTTCGGGGGGGGCTACGAGCAGTACTTC
CASSFGGGYEQYF
>TRBV7-3|TRBJ2-1|.|TRBD1
TGTGCCGGAATTTCCGGGGCCAGGGGGAACGACAATGAGCAGTTCTTC
CAGISGARGNDNEQFF
>TRBV6-6|TRBJ2-1|.|TRBD2
TGTGCCAGCAGTTACTTTAGCGGGGGTCCCTACAATGAGCAGTTCTTC
CASSYFSGGPYNEQFF
>TRBV19|TRBJ2-1|.|.
TGTGCCAGTAGTATAGATCCCAATGAGCAGTTCTTC
CASSIDPNEQFF
>TRBV29-1|TRBJ2-7|.|.
TGCAGCGTCGTCGGGACCGGGACTCCCCACGAGCAGTACTTC
CSVVGTGTPHEQYF
>TRBV12-5|TRBJ2-5|few|.
TGTGCTAGTGGCACGGGGACGGTCAGAAGGGAGACCCAGTACTTC
CASGTGTVRRETQYF
>TRBV4-3|TRBJ2-3|few|.
TGCGCCAGCAGCCAAGACTCTCTGAGCCTTATCAGCCGCACAGATACGCAGTATTTT
CASSQDSLSLISRTDTQYF
>TRBV20-1|TRBJ1-2|many|.
TGCAGTGCTAGAGATTACGGCAGGGACTATGGCTACACCTTC
CSARDYGRDYGYTF
>TRBV24-1|TRBJ2-1|.|.
TGTGCCACCAGTGAGCAGGGTGGGGGGATGCGAGAGCAGTTCTTC
CATSEQGGGMREQFF
>TRBV6-2/TRBV6-3|TRBJ2-2|many|TRBD2
TGTGCCAGCGGATCCACGGGGGGACGGACCGGGGAGCTGTTTTTT
CASGSTGGRTGELFF
>TRBV7-9|TRBJ1-2|.|.
TGTGCCAGCAGCTTTCGAGGGGGATTTGGCTACACCTTC
CASSFRGGFGYTF
>TRBV29-1|TRBJ2-5|many|.
TGCAGCGCCCCAGAGGGGGAGACCCAGTACTTC
CSAPEGETQYF
>TRBV4-3|TRBJ1-2|once|.
TGCGCCAGCAGCCAAGATGGGCAGCACTATGGCTACACCTTC
CASSQDGQHYGYTF
>TRBV6-2/TRBV6-3|TRBJ2-7|.|.
TGTGCCAGCAGTTACCCGACTGACGGGTTCGAGCAGTACTTC
CASSYPTDGFEQYF
>TRBV5-5|TRBJ1-5|.|.
TGTGCCAGCAGCCCGGGTGCTTGGGTCGGACAGCCCCAGCATTTT
CASSPGAWVGQPQHF
>TRBV5-8|TRBJ2-7|.|.
TGTGCCAGCAGTCTAGGGAGTCCTCCAGGCTCCTACGAGCAGTACTTC
CASSLGSPPGSYEQYF
>TRBV4-1|TRBJ2-5|.|.
TGCGCCAGCAGCCCCCCGCTTTCAGAGACCCAGTACTTC
CASSPPLSETQYF
>TRBV6-5|TRBJ2-3|.|.
TGTGCCAGCAGTCCCGACCCGGCTACGCAGTATTTT
CASSPDPATQYF